This TCR beta chain was sequenced in a study of human CD8 memory T cell subsets. The study's findings and limits: In the comparison of repertoires, stem-like memory and precursor exhausted T cells overlapped only minimally.

With respect to this clonotype: Its antigen remains unidentified.

This CDR3 contains 16 residues. Germline assignment: CDR1 SGHDN and CDR2 FVKESK. Scientists made TCR beta libraries using UMI-labeled 5' RACE. TCRdb reprocessed the 5' RACE reads; each CDR3 protein has one entry and no DNA is given. The table lists 9,500 to 12,000 distinct CDR3 sequences, with roughly 16% in the top ten. The clonotype comes from a human donor in good health. J is TRBJ2-5 and V is TRBV14; TCRdb designates TRBD1, a call that cannot be tested without DNA. Sequenced input: CD8+ T cells from PBMCs. The chain's CDR3 is CASSQDWRGGRETQYF.